Listed below are T cell receptor beta chains from one sample, sequenced in a study of CD8 T cells in ankylosing spondylitis. A single record per CDR3 protein comes from TCRdb applying MiXCR to the 5' RACE reads. Of roughly 440,000 distinct CDR3 sequences in the sample, 17% were seen once. Sequenced sample: blood, either unsorted or a sorted T cell fraction (not recorded which). These receptor sequences come from a male donor with ankylosing spondylitis. The CDR3 runs from the conserved cysteine through the conserved F or W. Each record gives: J gene, V gene, CDR3 length, CDR3 protein.

TRBJ2-7 TRBV7-9 16 CASSSHPAGVVYEQYF
TRBJ1-1 TRBV5-1 16 CASSFGTTGRNTEAFF
TRBJ2-7 TRBV4-1 17 CASSQEGWTVSSYEQYF
TRBJ1-1 TRBV18 17 CASSPGAPGRQNTEAFF
TRBJ1-2 TRBV7-2 13 CASSYDSNYGYTF
TRBJ1-1 TRBV20-1 14 CSARAGVTNTEAFF
TRBJ2-7 TRBV5-5 15 CASSLARAEPYEQYF
TRBJ2-4 TRBV3-1 15 CASSLRTSAKNIQYF
TRBJ2-7 TRBV6-2/TRBV6-3 14 CASIKGNVDYEQYF
TRBJ2-7 TRBV12-3/TRBV12-4 16 CASSSGLAGSSYEQYF
TRBJ2-1 TRBV18 13 CASSPYRDTEQFF
TRBJ1-1 TRBV12-3/TRBV12-4 16 CASSSVGGGKGTEAFF
TRBJ1-5 TRBV7-8 16 CASRDRGGVSNQPQHF
TRBJ2-1 TRBV20-1 13 CSATPEITDEQFF
TRBJ2-3 TRBV2 15 CASRPGTGWVDTQYF
TRBJ1-2 TRBV7-2 17 CASSLADLLTQGGGYTF
TRBJ2-5 TRBV27 17 CASRGGRVIPYQETQYF
TRBJ2-2 TRBV10-3 13 CAIGQVNTGELFF
TRBJ1-1 TRBV5-1 15 CASSLGDRYNTEAFF
TRBJ2-5 TRBV5-5 15 CASSRSGSVWETQYF
TRBJ1-5 TRBV7-9 12 CASSQDLQPQHF
TRBJ2-3 TRBV30 12 CAWSRGTDTQYF
TRBJ1-3 TRBV9 14 CASSVVGSGNTIYF
TRBJ2-5 TRBV20-1 18 CSARESRDRWAAQETQYF
TRBJ2-2 TRBV2 15 CASRETASNTGELFF
TRBJ2-5 TRBV12-3/TRBV12-4 14 CASSLGQTGETQYF
TRBJ2-3 TRBV29-1 13 CSVGTDYTDTQYF
TRBJ2-5 TRBV3-1 14 CASRGQGKQETQYF
TRBJ2-2 TRBV7-2 18 CASSLALRLADYTGELFF
TRBJ2-5 TRBV6-2/TRBV6-3 14 CASSYFTSQETQYF
TRBJ2-1 TRBV13 13 CASSKQGYNEQFF
TRBJ2-2 TRBV18 13 CASGPTGTGELFF
TRBJ2-7 TRBV6-1 14 CASGAGSPVGGQYF